The subject of this entry is one T cell receptor (beta chain). Its antigen remains unidentified. Using immunoSEQ multiplex PCR, the repertoire was profiled, and TCRdb retains in-frame clones only, with some absent. The profile shows 57,000 or so clones, under 85% of them singletons. The CDR3 loop spans 15 amino acids. From germline, CDR1 is LNHDA and CDR2 SQIVND (reference sequence). Trimming took off 3 bases at V and 10 bases at J, with 19 bases between the two ends. The sample comes from a study of OX40 agonist ivuxolimab in advanced cancers. The overall study: Treatment received earlier with anti-PD-1, anti-PD-L1 or anti-CTLA-4 agents was allowed, and more than 30% had some. The study, taken as a whole, reports: Expanded peripheral T cell antigen specificity was not determined.

The chain has TRBV19 and TRBJ2-1; no reliable D call. Sequencing used CD4+ or CD8+ T cells sorted from blood, obtained in a trial of the OX40 agonist ivuxolimab. This TCR derives from an adult with an advanced solid tumor such as melanoma, head and neck, liver or kidney cancer. CDR3 amino acids: CASSIFSADALEQFF. In nucleotides, the CDR3 is TGTGCCAGTAGTATCTTTTCTGCCGATGCCTTGGAGCAGTTCTTC.